Presented here are 17 T cell receptor beta chains from one specimen sequenced in a study of OX40 agonist ivuxolimab in advanced cancers. Clones were sequenced by immunoSEQ multiplex PCR, and TCRdb holds only the in-frame ones, with some missing. The sample consists of roughly 40,000 clones, about 82% of them appearing once. Sequencing used CD4+ or CD8+ T cells sorted from blood, obtained in a trial of the OX40 agonist ivuxolimab. These receptors originate from an adult with an advanced solid tumor such as melanoma, head and neck, liver or kidney cancer.

The chain employs TRBV27 and TRBJ2-3; D is undetermined. Trimming shortened V by 7 bases and J by 6 bases, and 5 bases separated the two germline ends. The CDR3 contains 10 residues. Germline V lookup: CDR1 MNHEY, CDR2 SMNVEV (reference sequence). The CDR3 region is CASKADTQYF. The CDR3 DNA follows: TGTGCCAGCAAGGCCGATACGCAGTATTTT.

A note on this clone: The identical CDR3 is also encoded by other nucleotide sequences in the sample. This rearrangement joins TRBV7-9 to TRBJ2-5; D remains unclear. The CDR3 totals 12 residues. CDR1 is SEHNR, CDR2 FQNEAQ, per germline (reference sequence). With 0 bases removed from V and 5 bases from J, the gap between germline ends came to 4 bases. The chain's CDR3 is CASSLARETQYF. The CDR3 DNA reads TGTGCCAGCAGCTTAGCGAGGGAGACCCAGTACTTC. The whole variable domain, filled in from reference TRBV7-9 and TRBJ2-5, reads DTGVSQNPRHKITKRGQNVTFRCDPISEHNRLYWYRQTLGQGPEFLTYFQNEAQLEKSRLLSDRFSAERPKGSFSTLEIQRTEQGDSAMYLCASSLARETQYFGPGTRLLVL.

The CDR3 region is CASSQVSGTEQETQYF. The CDR3 coding sequence is TGCGCCAGCAGCCAAGTTTCCGGGACAGAACAAGAGACCCAGTACTTC. This sequence joins TRBV4-1 and TRBJ2-5; 7 nucleotides match TRBD1. V trimming: 1 base; J trimming: 2 bases; junction bases outside the gene matches: 7. Germline CDR1 and CDR2: MGHRA and YSYEKL. The CDR3 extends over 16 amino acids.

The V gene is TRBV7-2, the J gene TRBJ2-7; D possibly matches TRBD1 or TRBD2 (5 bases each). Germline CDR1 and CDR2: SGHTA and FQGNSA. V dropped 2 bases and J dropped 5 bases, with 13 bases sitting between them. CDR3 length equals 14 residues. The CDR3 DNA follows: TGTGCCAGCAGCTTATGGGGGAGTGGGGACGAGCAGTACTTC. It translates to CASSLWGSGDEQYF.

As regards this clone: Being one base from a much bigger clone, this may be a read error. In the same sample, other DNA sequences code for this CDR3. This chain uses TRBV4-1 with TRBJ2-1; D ambiguous. The germline V and J ends were trimmed by 0 bases and 4 bases, with 4 bases remaining between them. Germline V lookup: CDR1 MGHRA, CDR2 YSYEKL. CDR3 size: 13 residues. CDR3 protein: CASSQDPYNEQFF. The CDR3 DNA reads as TGCGCCAGCAGCCAAGACCCGTACAATGAGCAGTTCTTC.

This clone was seen a single time. V and J are TRBV10-3 and TRBJ1-2; 8 positions agree with TRBD1. This CDR3 spans 15 amino acids. V lost 3 bases, J lost 4 bases, and 7 bases stayed unmatched. Germline CDR1 reads ENHRY; CDR2 reads SYGVKD. The CDR3 spells CAISDVRTGGYGYTF. CDR3 bases: TGTGCCATCAGTGACGTTCGCACAGGGGGCTATGGCTACACCTTC.

This clone occurred once. The rearrangement joins TRBV2 to TRBJ1-6; 7 nucleotides line up with TRBD1. Germline values: CDR1 SNHLY, CDR2 FYNNEI. CDR3 length: 16 amino acids. Trimming at V came to 6 bases and at J to 8 bases, leaving 13 bases not matched to a gene. CDR3 protein: CASSQETGEGDSPLHF. DNA of the CDR3: TGTGCCAGCAGCCAGGAAACAGGGGAAGGTGATTCACCCCTCCACTTT.

The chain uses TRBV19 and TRBJ1-1; D might be TRBD1 (5 bases). Germline CDR1 is LNHDA and CDR2 is SQIVND (reference sequence). There are 15 residues in the CDR3. V was clipped by 3 bases and J by 3 bases, with 14 bases between them. The CDR3 DNA follows: TGTGCCAGTAGTATCTCGGGGACGTGGGACACTGAAGCTTTCTTT. It yields the protein CASSISGTWDTEAFF.

V usage is TRBV12-5 and J usage is TRBJ1-2; D uncertain. Germline V gene lookup returns CDR1 LGHNT and CDR2 FRNRAP. The CDR3 has 13 residues. Trimming took 0 bases from V and 8 from J, leaving 10 bases between them. The CDR3 region has the DNA TGTGCTAGTGGTTTGGTACTCCTTGACGGCTACACCTTC. This gives the protein CASGLVLLDGYTF. Full variable domain (missing parts from reference TRBV12-5 and TRBJ1-2): DARVTQTPRHKVTEMGQEVTMRCQPILGHNTVFWYRQTMMQGLELLAYFRNRAPLDDSGMPKDRFSAEMPDATLATLKIQPSEPRDSAVYFCASGLVLLDGYTFGSGTRLTVV.

The chain has TRBV30 and TRBJ2-7; no clear D gene. CDR3 length equals 14 residues. Germline V gives CDR1 GTSNPN, CDR2 SVGIG (reference sequence). V lost 5 bases and J 2 bases, leaving 16 bases between the germline ends. CDR3 sequence (DNA): TGTGCCTGGCCCCTGACGTGTGACCCCTACGAGCAGTACGTC. It yields the protein CAWPLTCDPYEQYV.

J is TRBJ1-1 and V is TRBV6-5, with 7 positions matching TRBD1. V lost 6 bases, J lost 4 bases, and 8 bases stayed unmatched. CDR1 and CDR2 (germline): MNHEY, SVGAGI. The CDR3 runs 14 residues. This CDR3 reads CASSLTGDSTEAFF. In DNA form, the CDR3 reads TGTGCCAGCAGCCTCACAGGGGATAGCACTGAAGCTTTCTTT.

This rearrangement joins TRBV7-9 to TRBJ2-7; D gene ambiguous. The V gene lost 1 base and the J gene lost 3 bases, with 4 bases spanning the gap. Germline V lookup: CDR1 SEHNR, CDR2 FQNEAQ (reference sequence). The CDR3 spans 12 residues. The CDR3 DNA reads as TGTGCCAGCAGCTTAGTGAGCTACGAGCAGTACTTC. Protein sequence: CASSLVSYEQYF.

V usage is TRBV23-1 and J usage is TRBJ1-1; D may be TRBD1 (5 bases). TRBV23-1 is classed as an ORF, of uncertain function. The CDR3 is 15 amino acids. Trimming cost V 9 bases and J 0 bases, with 17 bases left between them. Here the CDR3 reads CARTEDNTVNTEAFF. CDR3 DNA: TGCGCCAGGACCGAGGACAATACGGTGAACACTGAAGCTTTCTTT.

The chain recombines TRBV7-9 with TRBJ2-1; 9 bases map to TRBD2. Germline values: CDR1 SEHNR, CDR2 FQNEAQ (reference sequence). The CDR3 length is 15 residues. V lost 3 bases to trimming and J lost 4 bases; unmatched junction nucleotides: 4. CDR3 in DNA: TGTGCCAGCAGCTTCGGAAGCGGGGGGTACAATGAGCAGTTCTTC. Its translation: CASSFGSGGYNEQFF.

CDR3 bases: TGTGCCAGCAGCTTGGTTCCGGGACAGGGCGATCAGCCCCAGCATTTT. It specifies CASSLVPGQGDQPQHF. V usage is TRBV7-6 and J usage is TRBJ1-5; 9 bases agree with TRBD1. The trim removed 3 bases at V and 5 bases at J, leaving 8 bases unmatched. The germline V gene encodes CDR1 SGHVS and CDR2 FNYEAQ. This CDR3 region has 16 residues.

This chain links TRBV27 with TRBJ1-6; D remains unclear. The CDR3 is 17 residues long. Germline-derived CDR1 and CDR2 are MNHEY and SMNVEV (reference sequence). Trimming took 6 bases from V and 2 from J, leaving 17 bases between them. CDR3 sequence reads: CASSRGATDPYNSPLHF. In DNA, the CDR3 is TGTGCCAGCAGCCGTGGAGCTACGGACCCCTATAATTCACCCCTCCACTTT.

The V call is TRBV14, the J call TRBJ2-1; D not resolved. Germline lookup yields CDR1 SGHDN and CDR2 FVKESK. The CDR3 is 17 amino acids. V was clipped by 2 bases and J by 5 bases, with 19 bases between them. Here the CDR3 reads CASSQSLRRTPDNEQFF. The CDR3 DNA is TGTGCCAGCAGCCAATCCTTGCGCCGAACCCCTGACAATGAGCAGTTCTTC.